This entry describes one T cell receptor beta chain. This clone was detected only a few times. It lacks a known antigen. At one end, the junction sequence differs from germline, possibly due to a read error. The sample comes from a study of T cells in localized non-small cell lung cancer (dated by TCRdb to 2018 to 2021). About the investigation overall: T cell repertoires of 200 to 250 early-stage NSCLC patients were analyzed, with tumors being compared against uninvolved tumor-adjacent lungs. The cohort consisted of roughly 240 treatment-naive NSCLC patients whose localized lung tumors had been resected. Of the NSCLC patients, 129 were male and roughly 100 were female, and the mean age was approximately 64 years.

The immunoSEQ Assay was used to sequence TCR beta CDR3 regions from DNA. As for the authors' bioinformatics: To compute T cell density, TCR beta template counts were normalized to usable DNA, which was estimated by amplifying housekeeping genes. The preseqR package was used to estimate richness by extrapolating to 400,000 templates for PBMC samples and to 120,000 templates for tissue samples. Clonality was defined as one minus Pielou's evenness. Tissue-enriched TCRs were identified by differential abundance testing using productive amino-acid clonotypes, minimum total count 5 and alpha 0.1. Repertoire overlap between compartments was quantified with the Jaccard Index and Morisita Overlap Index. GLIPH grouped TCR beta CDR3s together with public tetramer-defined viral CDR3s, and a viral motif had to include at least three viral sequences and show V-gene enrichment. This immuneACCESS table, as held by TCRdb, lists in-frame sequences with V and J called but not all clones. Of the missing ones, under half trace to an unresolved V gene in checked studies; the others have no known cause. The DNA was the basis for D and trimming; V, J and clone size are from that table. The table for this sample lists under 5,000 clones; around a third of them were counted only once. 9% to 15% of the sample is taken by the ten largest.

The CDR3, from cysteine to phenylalanine, totals 17 residues. The read is trimmed to its CDR3 DNA, 51 bases read in frame from base 1. For CDR1 and CDR2, the germline V gene lists MNHGY and SAAAGT. General study outcomes and caveats: The highest T cell clonality was observed in uninvolved tumor-adjacent lung, where clonality exceeded that of tumor, suggesting that antigenic responses were more focused in uninvolved tumor-adjacent lung. Because of the exploratory design, TCR variables were selected using unadjusted p-values without false-discovery rate correction. Higher blood T cell density associated with longer overall survival, while higher adjacent-lung clonality associated with shorter survival. Because multi-region tumor sequencing was not performed, intratumor heterogeneity could not be ruled out. A median of around 62 of the top 100 tumor clones turned up in the paired uninvolved adjacent lung, and about 28 of those clones also ranked among the top 100 of that same adjacent lung.

At diagnosis, tumor, uninvolved tumor-adjacent lung and peripheral blood were collected and then preserved as a mix of FFPE and fresh-frozen material. The rearranged segments are TRBV6-8 and TRBJ2-1; possibly the D gene is TRBD2, per 6 matching bases. The material sequenced was lung tumor tissue, taken before any cancer treatment. This TCR derives from a male donor at least 60 years old with stage III lung adenocarcinoma. Here is the DNA: TGTGCCAGCAGTGACTCGGCCGGGGGACTGAACAACAATGAGCAGTTCTTC. Translated, it gives CASSDSAGGLNNNEQFF.